This TCR beta chain comes out of a study of technical replicates of blood from several donors. The sample holds one count of this clone. Measured with immunoSEQ multiplex PCR; TCRdb has only the in-frame clones, and not every one. This sample has around 16,000 clones; over 70% occur once, and the top ten carry around 12%. The V and J ends lost 2 bases and 3 bases, in that order; junction bases with no gene match: 3. The CDR3 totals 15 residues. CDR1 and CDR2 from the germline V gene are MNHEY and SVGAGI. The V gene is TRBV6-5, the J gene TRBJ2-1; TRBD1 matches at 8 bases. Sample: PBMCs. The source of this sequence is a human donor in good health. The CDR3 here is CASSYDRGRYNEQFF. CDR3 DNA: TGTGCCAGCAGTTACGACAGGGGCCGCTACAATGAGCAGTTCTTC.